This T cell receptor (beta chain) was sequenced during a study of fetal regulatory T cell absence and autoimmunity. Germline CDR1 reads SEHNR; CDR2 reads FQNEAQ (reference sequence). The CDR3 sequence is 13 residues long. V gave up 5 bases and J gave up 3 bases, with 7 bases separating them. The assay was immunoSEQ multiplex PCR, and TCRdb's table has in-frame clones only and misses some. The sample has approximately 94,000 clones, more than 70% seen once; the top ten hold 2%. The chain carries TRBV7-9 and TRBJ1-4, with D uncertain. The sequence was collected from a male donor with IPEX syndrome. Sequencing was done on a sample of pancreas tissue. The CDR3 sequence is CASSPVANEKLFF. CDR3 nucleotide sequence: TGTGCCAGCAGCCCCGTAGCTAATGAAAAACTGTTTTTT.